The TCR beta chain described here comes from a study of T cell responses to AZD1222 COVID-19 vaccine. Study observations and caveats: The donors showed a predominance of white British ancestry and of females, with possible underestimation of clonal diversity.

Produced via immunoSEQ multiplex PCR; TCRdb's table is partial and in-frame only. The repertoire holds over 70,000 clones, with 88% as singletons. Note on this clone: Its matching antigen is unknown.

Per the germline V gene, CDR1 is SGDLS and CDR2 is YYNGEE. V was shortened by 0 bases and J by 4 bases, with 8 bases between the two germline ends. The CDR3 is 14 residues long. The V call is TRBV9, the J call TRBJ1-3, with D perhaps matching TRBD1 (5 bases). This receptor was taken from an adult in good health. The source was peripheral blood, collected on day 0 of AZD1222 vaccination. CDR3 nucleotide sequence: TGTGCCAGCAGCGTAGGGGGGGTCGGAAACACCATATATTTT. It is translated as CASSVGGVGNTIYF.